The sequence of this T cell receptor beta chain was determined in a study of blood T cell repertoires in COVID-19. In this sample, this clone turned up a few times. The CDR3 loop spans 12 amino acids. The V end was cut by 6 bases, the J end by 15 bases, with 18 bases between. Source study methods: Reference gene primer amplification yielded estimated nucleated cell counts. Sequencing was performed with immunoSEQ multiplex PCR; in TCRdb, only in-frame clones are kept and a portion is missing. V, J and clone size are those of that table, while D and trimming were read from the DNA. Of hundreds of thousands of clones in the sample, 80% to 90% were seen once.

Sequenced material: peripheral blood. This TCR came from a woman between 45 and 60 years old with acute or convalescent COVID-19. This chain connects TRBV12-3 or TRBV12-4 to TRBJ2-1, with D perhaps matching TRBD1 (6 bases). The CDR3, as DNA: TGTGCCAGCAGCTCTGGACAGCGAGCAGGGTTCTTC. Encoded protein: CASSSGQRAGFF.